This T cell receptor (beta chain) was sequenced during a study of cytomegalovirus exposure and HLA in healthy donors. Study background: A prior analysis found about 120 million unique TCR beta sequences from 170 million or so T cells.

Findings and limits, study-wide: According to a later analysis, donors in an Asian-associated ancestry cluster reportedly had fewer N-insertions than the approximately 670-donor mean.

In regard to this clone: Its antigen remains unidentified.

Germline trimming cut 8 bases from V and 5 bases from J; bases unmatched to any gene: 14. The germline gives CDR1 MNHEY, CDR2 SVGAGI. This CDR3 comprises 15 residues. The PCR employed 60 Vbeta primers together with 13 Jbeta primers. The assay was immunoSEQ multiplex PCR, and TCRdb's table has in-frame clones only and misses some. The sample lists over 150,000 clones, 70% to 80% occurring once. The sequencing input was PBMCs. This clonotype was sampled from a woman under 40 in good health and CMV-seronegative. The gene calls are TRBV6-5 and TRBJ2-7, with 8 bases fitting TRBD2. Here the CDR3 DNA reads TGTGCCAGCGGCGGGGGGTCCGGGAGTAGGGACGAGCAGTACTTC. Protein product: CASGGGSGSRDEQYF.